Detailed here is one T cell receptor (beta chain). Its antigen is undetermined. The data derive from a study of beta chain features in type 1 diabetes. General study points: TCRB CDR3 length was moderately but significantly reduced in all four CD4+ subsets of Type 1 diabetes patients.

cDNA synthesis used the whole RNA isolate, giving expressed TCRB sequences. TCRdb keeps only in-frame clones here, not all; method: immunoSEQ multiplex PCR. The sample yields some 52,000 clones, over 40% seen once. Between the trimmed V and J ends, which lost 0 bases and 0 bases, there was a span of 21 bases. This CDR3 is built from 19 residues. Germline lookup yields CDR1 MNHEY and CDR2 SMNVEV (reference sequence). What was sequenced was Tregs from blood. The TCR was taken from a man aged 30-40 years with type 1 diabetes. This chain uses TRBV27 with TRBJ2-7; perhaps TRBD1 as D (7 bases). The CDR3 bases are TGTGCCAGCAGTTTATCGTTACCAGGGGGGTCACCCATCTCCTACGAGCAGTACTTC. Amino acid sequence: CASSLSLPGGSPISYEQYF.